This TCR beta chain emerged from a study of T-cell reconstitution after alpha-beta-depleted transplantation in children. This clonotype was recorded at least ten times. A library of TCRbeta sequences, prepared with unique molecular identifiers, was generated. From the PCR reads, TCRdb called clonotypes with MiXCR, one entry per CDR3 protein. The table shows 150,000 to 200,000 distinct CDR3 sequences, with approximately 15% occurring only once. The CDR3 totals 12 residues. With V trimmed by 5 bases and J by 8 bases, 4 bases remained unmatched. J is TRBJ1-2 and V is TRBV12-3 or TRBV12-4, with 8 nucleotides matching TRBD1. This specimen was PBMCs from the stem cell graft donor, taken from the stem cell graft. This TCR was sampled from a human donor who donated a stem cell graft to a child with acute lymphoblastic leukemia. CDR3 in amino acids: CASSTGGKGYTF. The DNA for the CDR3 is TGTGCCAGCAGTACAGGGGGAAAGGGCTACACCTTC.